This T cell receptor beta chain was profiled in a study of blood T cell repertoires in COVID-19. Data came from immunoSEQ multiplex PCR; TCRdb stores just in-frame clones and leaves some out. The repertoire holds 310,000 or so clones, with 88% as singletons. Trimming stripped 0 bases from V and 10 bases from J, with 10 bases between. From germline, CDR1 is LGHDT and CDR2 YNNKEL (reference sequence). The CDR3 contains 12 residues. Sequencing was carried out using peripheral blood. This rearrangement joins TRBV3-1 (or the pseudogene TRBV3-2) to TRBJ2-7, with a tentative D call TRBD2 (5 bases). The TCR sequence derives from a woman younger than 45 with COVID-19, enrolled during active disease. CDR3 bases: TGTGCCAGCAGCCAAGAGGCGGGCGGTCAGTACTTC. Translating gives CASSQEAGGQYF.